The entry below describes one TCR beta chain. Its antigen remains unknown. Germline values: CDR1 MDHEN, CDR2 SYDVKM. The CDR3 consists of 14 residues. V was shortened by 3 bases and J by 6 bases, with 15 bases between the two germline ends. Sequencing was performed with immunoSEQ multiplex PCR; in TCRdb, only in-frame clones are kept and a portion is missing. The table has just under 75,000 clones, approximately 94% seen once. This sample stems from a study of cytomegalovirus exposure and HLA in healthy donors. The approximately 130-subject validation cohort, separate from the roughly 700-subject first cohort, included the donors. Overall study results and limits: There were some public TCRs occurring in many donors, but most TCR sequences were rare. The finding came from a later analysis; first-cohort TCR clusters tended to co-occur in the roughly 120 validation repertoires. CMV antigen specificity of three CMV-associated chains was confirmed in vitro.

V usage is TRBV28 and J usage is TRBJ2-7; D is undetermined. This clonotype was obtained from a woman aged 18-35 years in good health and CMV-seropositive. The specimen was PBMCs. CDR3 amino acids: CASSFPLATSEQYF. The CDR3 coding sequence is TGTGCCAGCAGTTTCCCCCTGGCCACGTCCGAGCAGTACTTC.